This is a list of T cell receptor beta chains from one sample in a study of cytomegalovirus exposure and HLA in healthy donors. Here immunoSEQ multiplex PCR was the method, and the copy in TCRdb shows in-frame clones only, minus some. The sample yields some 150,000 clones, 85% to 90% seen once. The sample taken for sequencing was PBMCs. These receptors all come from a woman under 30 in good health and CMV-seropositive. The CDR3 runs from the conserved cysteine through the conserved F or W. A D gene is named only where the DNA matches it firmly. Size values are once, few and many counts, or a class for expanded clones, and some rows have none.

>NA|TRBV5-1|TRBJ2-3|once
CASSVGGVDTQYF
TGCGCCAGCAGCGTAGGCGGCGTAGATACGCAGTATTTT
>NA|TRBV9|TRBJ1-1|NA
CASSVDGHNTEAFF
TGTGCCAGCAGCGTTGATGGGCATAACACTGAAGCTTTCTTT
>TRBD2|TRBV13|TRBJ2-1|once
CASSLERGGISYNEQFF
TGTGCCAGCAGCTTAGAGCGGGGCGGCATCTCCTACAATGAGCAGTTCTTC
>TRBD2|TRBV11-3|TRBJ2-1|NA
CASSLDQGTRSLYNEQFF
TGTGCCAGCAGCTTAGATCAGGGGACTAGGTCTCTTTACAATGAGCAGTTCTTC
>TRBD2|TRBV4-3|TRBJ2-2|few
CASSQVRERGNTGELFF
TGCGCCAGCAGCCAAGTAAGGGAGCGGGGAAACACCGGGGAGCTGTTTTTT
>NA|TRBV5-1|TRBJ1-2|NA
CASSLGAGANYGYTF
TGCGCCAGCAGCTTGGGGGCAGGGGCTAACTATGGCTACACCTTC
>TRBD1|TRBV2|TRBJ1-5|NA
CASGWDRGNQSQHF
TGTGCCAGCGGATGGGACAGGGGCAATCAGTCCCAGCATTTT
>TRBD1|TRBV28|TRBJ1-4|once
CASSLIRDRGEKLFF
TGTGCCAGCAGTTTGATACGAGACAGGGGTGAAAAACTGTTTTTT
>TRBD1|TRBV4-1|TRBJ1-4|NA
CASSQVGTGGRYNEKLFF
TGCGCCAGCAGCCAAGTCGGGACAGGGGGAAGGTATAATGAAAAACTGTTTTTT
>TRBD1|TRBV5-6|TRBJ1-1|NA
CASSLMGQSVTEAFF
TGTGCCAGCAGCTTAATGGGACAGTCGGTAACTGAAGCTTTCTTT
>NA|TRBV19|TRBJ1-5|NA
CASSFRAPPGEPQHF
TGTGCCAGTAGTTTCCGGGCCCCCCCCGGGGAGCCCCAGCATTTT
>TRBD1|TRBV6-5|TRBJ1-3|NA
CASSLTGRSGNTIYF
TGTGCCAGCAGTTTGACAGGGAGGTCTGGAAACACCATATATTTT
>NA|TRBV11-3|TRBJ2-7|NA
CASSSLRAALSYEQYF
TGTGCCAGCAGTTCACTTCGTGCGGCGCTTTCCTACGAGCAGTACTTC
>NA|TRBV5-1|TRBJ2-1|NA
CASSLGSAGSSYNEQFF
TGCGCCAGCAGCTTGGGTTCGGCGGGATCCTCCTACAATGAGCAGTTCTTC
>NA|TRBV29-1|TRBJ1-1|NA
CSGSEGQEPFF
TGCAGCGGGAGTGAGGGACAAGAACCTTTCTTT
>TRBD1|TRBV9|TRBJ2-7|NA
CASTPGLGTGGIYEQYF
TGTGCCAGCACCCCGGGTCTGGGGACAGGGGGAATCTACGAGCAGTACTTC
>NA|TRBV10-3|TRBJ2-7|NA
CAISPGLVNYEQYF
TGTGCCATCAGTCCAGGGTTAGTAAACTACGAGCAGTACTTC
>TRBD2|TRBV11-3|TRBJ2-7|NA
CASSNGGGSYEQYF
TGTGCCAGCAGCAACGGGGGAGGGTCCTACGAGCAGTACTTC
>TRBD1|TRBV5-4|TRBJ1-2|NA
CASSIRDREFYGYTF
TGTGCCAGCAGCATCCGGGACAGAGAATTCTATGGCTACACCTTC
>NA|TRBV6-1|TRBJ2-5|NA
CASSATVETQYF
TGTGCCAGCAGCGCTACGGTCGAGACCCAGTACTTC
>NA|TRBV2|TRBJ2-7|NA
CASREGFSSYEQYF
TGTGCCAGCAGGGAGGGTTTTAGCTCCTACGAGCAGTACTTC
>NA|TRBV27|TRBJ1-1|once
CASSFLTGCEAFF
TGTGCCAGCAGTTTCTTAACAGGGTGTGAAGCTTTCTTT
>NA|TRBV5-1|TRBJ2-7|NA
CASRPRQGLYEQYF
TGCGCCAGCAGACCTCGACAGGGACTCTACGAGCAGTACTTC
>NA|TRBV6-1|TRBJ2-3|NA
CASSESLSGTDTQYF
TGTGCCAGCAGTGAATCGCTTAGCGGCACAGATACGCAGTATTTT
>TRBD1|TRBV27|TRBJ1-2|NA
CASSLTGGLGYTF
TGTGCCAGCAGTCTAACAGGGGGTTTGGGCTACACCTTC
>NA|TRBV4-1|TRBJ2-1|NA
CASSQSPSDLNEQFF
TGCGCCAGCAGCCAATCTCCCAGCGATTTAAATGAGCAGTTCTTC
>NA|TRBV27|TRBJ1-4|once
CASGRDITATNEKLFF
TGTGCCAGCGGCCGGGACATAACTGCAACTAATGAAAAACTGTTTTTT
>TRBD2|TRBV6-4|TRBJ2-3|medium-sized
CASSESGTSGTDTQYF
TGTGCCAGCAGTGAGTCCGGGACTAGCGGCACAGATACGCAGTATTTT
>NA|TRBV7-9|TRBJ2-2|NA
CASSQWNTESGELFF
TGTGCCAGCAGCCAGTGGAATACGGAGTCCGGGGAGCTGTTTTTT
>TRBD2|TRBV4-3|TRBJ2-7|NA
CASSQDGTSPLYEQYF
TGCGCCAGCAGCCAAGATGGGACTAGCCCCCTTTACGAGCAGTACTTC
>TRBD1|TRBV14|TRBJ1-3|once
CASSPGTASGNTIYF
TGTGCCAGCAGCCCAGGGACAGCTTCTGGAAACACCATATATTTT
>TRBD2|TRBV10-1|TRBJ2-7|NA
CASSKGLAGSEYEQYF
TGCGCCAGCAGTAAGGGACTAGCGGGATCCGAGTACGAGCAGTACTTC
>TRBD1|TRBV5-1|TRBJ1-3|NA
CASSLARTGGGNTIYF
TGCGCCAGCAGCTTGGCCCGGACAGGGGGAGGAAACACCATATATTTT
>NA|TRBV6-5|TRBJ1-2|NA
CASSYGAEHYGYTF
TGTGCCAGCAGTTACGGGGCGGAGCACTATGGCTACACCTTC
>TRBD1|TRBV6-5|TRBJ1-2|NA
CATLRSTRGNYGYTF
TGTGCCACCCTAAGAAGTACCAGGGGGAACTATGGCTACACCTTC
>TRBD2|TRBV20-1|TRBJ2-1|NA
CSARSSGRTFF
TGCAGTGCTAGATCTAGCGGGAGAACGTTCTTC
>NA|TRBV25-1|TRBJ1-2|NA
CASSANGYTF
TGTGCCAGCAGTGCTAATGGCTACACCTTC
>NA|TRBV9|TRBJ1-1|once
CASSVLVNTEAFF
TGTGCCAGCAGCGTTCTTGTGAACACTGAAGCTTTCTTT
>NA|TRBV11-3|TRBJ2-1|NA
CASSLVAQNEQFF
TGTGCCAGCAGCTTAGTAGCTCAGAATGAGCAGTTCTTC
>TRBD1|TRBV28|TRBJ2-7|NA
CASSLWDRGHEQYF
TGTGCCAGCAGTTTATGGGACAGGGGACACGAGCAGTACTTC
>NA|TRBV27|TRBJ2-3|NA
CASSLGTLGRPMGTDTQYF
TGTGCCAGCAGTTTGGGGACATTAGGCCGACCCATGGGGACAGATACGCAGTATTTT